The present TCR beta chain was sequenced within a study of blood T cell repertoires in COVID-19. Study overall: Sites in the United States, Italy and Spain provided acute and convalescent COVID-19 samples.

In the authors' workflow: Nucleated cell counts were estimated from reference gene primer amplification. Generated by immunoSEQ multiplex PCR, the TCRdb table keeps only in-frame clones and is missing some. For V, J and clone size, that table is used; D and trimming come from the DNA. Of approximately 230,000 clones in the sample, just under 85% were seen once. The CDR3 spans 14 residues. Trimming stripped 4 bases from V and 0 bases from J, with 8 bases between. CDR1 and CDR2 (germline): SEHNR, FQNEAQ (reference sequence). Input material: peripheral blood. The source of this sequence is an elderly man with acute or convalescent COVID-19. This rearrangement joins TRBV7-9 to TRBJ2-3; the D is unclear. Here the CDR3 reads CASSSLQSTDTQYF. The CDR3 bases are TGTGCCAGCAGCTCCCTACAGAGCACAGATACGCAGTATTTT.